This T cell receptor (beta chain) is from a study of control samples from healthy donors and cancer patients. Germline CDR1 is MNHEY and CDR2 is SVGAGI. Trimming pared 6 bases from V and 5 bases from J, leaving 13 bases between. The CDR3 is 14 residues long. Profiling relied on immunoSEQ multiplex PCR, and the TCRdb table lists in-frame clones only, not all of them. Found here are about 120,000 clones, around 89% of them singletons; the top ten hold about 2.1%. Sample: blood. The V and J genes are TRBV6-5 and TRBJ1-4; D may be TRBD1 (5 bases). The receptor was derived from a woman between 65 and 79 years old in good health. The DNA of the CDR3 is TGTGCCAGCAGCCTTTCGGGGGTCAATGAAAAACTGTTTTTT. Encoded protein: CASSLSGVNEKLFF.